Listed below are T cell receptor beta chains from one sample, sequenced in a study of OX40 agonist ivuxolimab in advanced cancers. TCRdb's copy holds only in-frame clones and misses some; the assay was immunoSEQ multiplex PCR. The table has some 80,000 clones, about 90% seen once. The sequencing here drew on CD4+ or CD8+ T cells sorted from blood, taken in a trial of the OX40 agonist ivuxolimab. These receptors were collected from an adult with an advanced solid tumor such as melanoma, head and neck, liver or kidney cancer. Both conserved end residues are part of each CDR3. The order of the fields is J gene, clone size, V gene, D gene, CDR3 protein, CDR3 DNA. D genes are given only for firm matches. Clone size is shown for a subset of rows, as once, few, many or a class of expanded clone.

J: TRBJ1-5; size: NA; V: TRBV4-1; D: TRBD1; CDR3: CASSQAPRGRLEQPQHF; DNA: TGCGCCAGCAGCCAAGCCCCGAGGGGGCGGCTGGAGCAGCCCCAGCATTTT
J: TRBJ2-5; size: NA; V: TRBV18; D: TRBD1; CDR3: CASSRQGETQYF; DNA: TGTGCCAGCTCCCGACAGGGGGAGACCCAGTACTTC
J: TRBJ2-7; size: NA; V: TRBV29-1; D: NA; CDR3: CSVSQWGALSYEQYF; DNA: TGCAGCGTTTCTCAATGGGGGGCCCTCTCCTACGAGCAGTACTTC
J: TRBJ2-7; size: NA; V: TRBV6-5; D: TRBD1; CDR3: CASSFRQGFYEQYF; DNA: TGTGCCAGCAGTTTTAGACAGGGATTCTACGAGCAGTACTTC
J: TRBJ2-5; size: medium-sized; V: TRBV5-1; D: TRBD2; CDR3: CASSDRGLAGETQYF; DNA: TGCGCCAGCAGCGACCGGGGGCTAGCGGGTGAGACCCAGTACTTC
J: TRBJ2-7; size: NA; V: TRBV7-2; D: TRBD2; CDR3: CASSLDREGEQYF; DNA: TGTGCCAGCAGCTTAGATCGGGAGGGCGAGCAGTACTTC
J: TRBJ2-3; size: NA; V: TRBV7-8; D: TRBD2; CDR3: CASSSLAGGTDTQYF; DNA: TGTGCCAGCAGCTCATTAGCGGGGGGCACAGATACGCAGTATTTT
J: TRBJ2-7; size: NA; V: TRBV29-1; D: NA; CDR3: CSVEQDSSYEQYF; DNA: TGCAGCGTTGAACAGGATAGCTCCTACGAGCAGTACTTC
J: TRBJ1-5; size: NA; V: TRBV19; D: NA; CDR3: CASSNRQGMGNQPQHF; DNA: TGTGCCAGTAGTAACCGACAAGGTATGGGCAATCAGCCCCAGCATTTT
J: TRBJ2-3; size: NA; V: TRBV5-1; D: TRBD1; CDR3: CASSSTGGPDTQYF; DNA: TGCGCCAGCTCCTCCACAGGGGGGCCAGATACGCAGTATTTT
J: TRBJ2-7; size: NA; V: TRBV5-1; D: TRBD1; CDR3: CASSFSGTGAYEQYF; DNA: TGCGCCAGCAGCTTTTCCGGGACAGGGGCCTACGAGCAGTACTTC